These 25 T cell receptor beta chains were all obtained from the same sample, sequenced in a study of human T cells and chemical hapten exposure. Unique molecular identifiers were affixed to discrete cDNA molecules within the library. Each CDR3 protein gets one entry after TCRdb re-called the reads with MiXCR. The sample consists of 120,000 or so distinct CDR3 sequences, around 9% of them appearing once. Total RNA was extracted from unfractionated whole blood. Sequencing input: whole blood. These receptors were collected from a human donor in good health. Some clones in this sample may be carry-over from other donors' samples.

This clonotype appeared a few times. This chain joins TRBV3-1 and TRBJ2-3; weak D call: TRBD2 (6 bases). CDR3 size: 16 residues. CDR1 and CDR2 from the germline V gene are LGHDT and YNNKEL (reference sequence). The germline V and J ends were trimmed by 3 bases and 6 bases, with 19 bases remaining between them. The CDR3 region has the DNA TGTGCCAGCAGCCAGAGAAACGGGAGCAGAGAGGATACGCAGTATTTT. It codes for CASSQRNGSREDTQYF.

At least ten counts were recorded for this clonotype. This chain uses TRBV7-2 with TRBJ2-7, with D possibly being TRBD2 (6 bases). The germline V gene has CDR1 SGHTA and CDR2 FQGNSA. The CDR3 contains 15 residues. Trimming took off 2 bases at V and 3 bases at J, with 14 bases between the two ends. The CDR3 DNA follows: TGTGCCAGCAGCTTAACCGGGAGTACCAACTACGAGCAGTACTTC. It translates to CASSLTGSTNYEQYF.

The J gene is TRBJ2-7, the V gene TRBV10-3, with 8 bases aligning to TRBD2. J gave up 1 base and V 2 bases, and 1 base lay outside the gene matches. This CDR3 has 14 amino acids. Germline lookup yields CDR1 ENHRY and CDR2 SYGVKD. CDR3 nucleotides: TGTGCCATCAGTGAGGCTAGCGGGTCCTACGAGCAGTACTTC. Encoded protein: CAISEASGSYEQYF.

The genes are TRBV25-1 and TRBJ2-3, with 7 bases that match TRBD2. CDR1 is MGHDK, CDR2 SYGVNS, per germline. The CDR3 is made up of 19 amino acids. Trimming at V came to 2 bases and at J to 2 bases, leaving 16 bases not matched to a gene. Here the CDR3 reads CASSEKGKRGGAYTDTQYF. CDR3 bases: TGTGCCAGCAGTGAAAAGGGGAAGCGGGGTGGAGCTTACACAGATACGCAGTATTTT.

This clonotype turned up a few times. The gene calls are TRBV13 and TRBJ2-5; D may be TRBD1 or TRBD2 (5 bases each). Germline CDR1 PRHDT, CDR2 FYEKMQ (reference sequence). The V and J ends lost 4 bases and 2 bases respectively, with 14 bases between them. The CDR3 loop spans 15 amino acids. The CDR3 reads CASSSNLGAQETQYF. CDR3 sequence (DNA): TGTGCCAGCAGCTCCAACCTCGGGGCTCAAGAGACCCAGTACTTC.

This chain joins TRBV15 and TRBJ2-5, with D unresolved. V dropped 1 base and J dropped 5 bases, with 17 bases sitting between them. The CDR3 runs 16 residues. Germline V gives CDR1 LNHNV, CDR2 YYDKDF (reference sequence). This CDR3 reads CATSRVEDPSIETQYF. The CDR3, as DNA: TGTGCCACCAGCAGAGTGGAAGACCCTTCTATTGAGACCCAGTACTTC. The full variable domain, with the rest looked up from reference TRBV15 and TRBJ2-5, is DAMVIQNPRYQVTQFGKPVTLSCSQTLNHNVMYWYQQKSSQAPKLLFHYYDKDFNNEADTPDNFQSRRPNTSFCFLDIRSPGLGDTAMYLCATSRVEDPSIETQYFGPGTRLLVL.

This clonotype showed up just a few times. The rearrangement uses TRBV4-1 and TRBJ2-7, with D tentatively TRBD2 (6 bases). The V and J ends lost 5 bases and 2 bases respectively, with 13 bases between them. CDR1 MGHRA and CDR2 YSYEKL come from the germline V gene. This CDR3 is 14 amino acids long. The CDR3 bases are TGCGCCAGCAGCGCCTCGGAGGGGCCCTACGAGCAGTACTTC. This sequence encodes CASSASEGPYEQYF.

CDR3 loop: CASSQERVAGGSSTDTQYF. The CDR3 DNA reads TGTGCCAGCAGCCAAGAAAGAGTAGCGGGGGGTTCTAGCACAGATACGCAGTATTTT. The chain is built from TRBV4-2 and TRBJ2-3, with 10 bases matching TRBD2. The J segment lost 0 bases and the V segment lost 0 bases, leaving 9 bases of the junction unmatched. Germline V gene sequence: CDR1 LGHNA, CDR2 YNFKEQ. This CDR3 is built from 19 residues.

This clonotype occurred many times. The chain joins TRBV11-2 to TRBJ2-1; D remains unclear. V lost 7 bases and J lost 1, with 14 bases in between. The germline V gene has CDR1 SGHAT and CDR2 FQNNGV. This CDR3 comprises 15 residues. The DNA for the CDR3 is TGTGCCAGCACGCCAAGCCGTGAGTCCTACAATGAGCAGTTCTTC. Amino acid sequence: CASTPSRESYNEQFF.

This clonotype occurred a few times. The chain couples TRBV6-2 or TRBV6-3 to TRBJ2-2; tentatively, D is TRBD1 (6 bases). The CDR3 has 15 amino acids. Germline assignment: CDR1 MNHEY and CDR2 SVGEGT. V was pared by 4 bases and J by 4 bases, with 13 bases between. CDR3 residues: CASSSEGEGTGELFF. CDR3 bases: TGTGCCAGCAGTTCCGAGGGGGAAGGCACCGGGGAGCTGTTTTTT.

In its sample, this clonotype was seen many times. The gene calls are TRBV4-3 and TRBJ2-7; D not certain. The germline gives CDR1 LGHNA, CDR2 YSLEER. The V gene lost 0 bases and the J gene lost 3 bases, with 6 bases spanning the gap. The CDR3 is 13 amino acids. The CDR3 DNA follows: TGCGCCAGCAGCCAAGACAGAGGCTACGAGCAGTACTTC. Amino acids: CASSQDRGYEQYF.

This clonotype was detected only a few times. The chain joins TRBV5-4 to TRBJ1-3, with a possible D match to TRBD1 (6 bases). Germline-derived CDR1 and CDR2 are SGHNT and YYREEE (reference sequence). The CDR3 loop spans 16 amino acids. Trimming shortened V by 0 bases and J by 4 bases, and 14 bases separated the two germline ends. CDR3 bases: TGTGCCAGCAGCTTGGCCGCAGGGGCGGAGGGAAACACCATATATTTT. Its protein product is CASSLAAGAEGNTIYF.

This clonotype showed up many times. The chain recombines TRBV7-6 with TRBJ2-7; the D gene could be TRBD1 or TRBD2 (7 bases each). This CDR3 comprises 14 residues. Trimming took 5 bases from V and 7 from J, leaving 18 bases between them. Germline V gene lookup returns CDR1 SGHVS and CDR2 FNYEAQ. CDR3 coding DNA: TGTGCCAGCAGCCCCGGACAGGCAGCGGGGGAGCAGTACTTC. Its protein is CASSPGQAAGEQYF.

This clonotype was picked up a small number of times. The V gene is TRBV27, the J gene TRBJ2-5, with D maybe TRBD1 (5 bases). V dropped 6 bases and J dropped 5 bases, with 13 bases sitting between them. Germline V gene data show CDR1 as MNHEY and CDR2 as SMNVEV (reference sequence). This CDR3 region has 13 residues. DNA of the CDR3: TGTGCCAGCAGCACCAGGGTTCGGGAGACCCAGTACTTC. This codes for CASSTRVRETQYF.

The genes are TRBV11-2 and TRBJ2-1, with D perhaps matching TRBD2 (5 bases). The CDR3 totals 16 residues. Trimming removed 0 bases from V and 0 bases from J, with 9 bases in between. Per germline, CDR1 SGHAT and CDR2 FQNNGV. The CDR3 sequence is CASSLEVSGSYNEQFF. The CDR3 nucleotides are TGTGCCAGCAGCTTAGAGGTCAGCGGCTCCTACAATGAGCAGTTCTTC.

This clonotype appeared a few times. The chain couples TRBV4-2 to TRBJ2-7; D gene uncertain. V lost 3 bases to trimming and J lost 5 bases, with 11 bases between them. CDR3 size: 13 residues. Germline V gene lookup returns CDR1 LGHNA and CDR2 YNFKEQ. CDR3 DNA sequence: TGTGCCAGCAGCCAGTCGCTGGTCCACGAGCAGTACTTC. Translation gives CASSQSLVHEQYF.

The DNA of the CDR3 is TGTGCCATCAGTGAACAAAGGCGGGAAGAGACCCAGTACTTC. Its protein product is CAISEQRREETQYF. The chain combines TRBV10-3 with TRBJ2-5; the D gene is possibly TRBD2 (5 bases). The V gene's germline CDR1 is ENHRY and CDR2 SYGVKD. The ends were cut back, 3 bases at V and 3 bases at J, with 11 bases in the middle. The CDR3 runs 14 residues.

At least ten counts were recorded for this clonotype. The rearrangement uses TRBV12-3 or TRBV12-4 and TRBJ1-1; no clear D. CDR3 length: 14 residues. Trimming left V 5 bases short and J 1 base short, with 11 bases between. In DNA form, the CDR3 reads TGTGCCAGCAGTCGGCCGGGATCGAACACTGAAGCTTTCTTT. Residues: CASSRPGSNTEAFF.

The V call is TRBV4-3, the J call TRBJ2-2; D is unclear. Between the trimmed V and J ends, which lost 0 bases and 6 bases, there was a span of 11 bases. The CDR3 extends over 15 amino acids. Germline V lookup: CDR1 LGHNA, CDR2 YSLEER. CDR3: CASSQDSGESGELFF. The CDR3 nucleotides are TGCGCCAGCAGCCAAGATTCTGGGGAATCCGGGGAGCTGTTTTTT.

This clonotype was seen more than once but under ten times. The CDR3 loop is CASSPGTSGEETQYF. The CDR3 nucleotides are TGTGCCAGCAGCCCAGGGACTAGCGGTGAAGAGACCCAGTACTTC. V usage is TRBV5-6 and J usage is TRBJ2-5; 11 bases match TRBD2. There are 15 residues in the CDR3. CDR1 is SGHDT and CDR2 is YYEEEE in the germline V gene. Germline trimming cut 4 bases from V and 3 bases from J; bases unmatched to any gene: 5.

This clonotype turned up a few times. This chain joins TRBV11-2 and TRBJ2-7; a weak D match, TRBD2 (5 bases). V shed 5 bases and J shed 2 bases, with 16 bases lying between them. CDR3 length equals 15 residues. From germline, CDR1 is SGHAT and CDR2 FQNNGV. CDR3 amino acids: CASSNNAWETYEQYF. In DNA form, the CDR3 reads TGTGCCAGCAGCAACAACGCCTGGGAGACCTACGAGCAGTACTTC. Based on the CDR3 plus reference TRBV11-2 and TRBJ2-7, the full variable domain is EAGVAQSPRYKIIEKRQSVAFWCNPISGHATLYWYQQILGQGPKLLIQFQNNGVVDDSQLPKDRFSAERLKGVDSTLKIQPAKLEDSAVYLCASSNNAWETYEQYFGPGTRLTVT.

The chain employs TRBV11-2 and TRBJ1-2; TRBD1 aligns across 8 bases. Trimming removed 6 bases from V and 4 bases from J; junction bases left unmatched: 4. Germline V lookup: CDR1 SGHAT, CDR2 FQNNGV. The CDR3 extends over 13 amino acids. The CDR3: CASSPGGGYGYTF. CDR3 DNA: TGTGCCAGCAGTCCAGGGGGCGGCTATGGCTACACCTTC.

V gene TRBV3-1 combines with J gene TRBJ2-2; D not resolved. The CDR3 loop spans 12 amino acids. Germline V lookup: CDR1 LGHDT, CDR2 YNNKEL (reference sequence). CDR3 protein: CAGGEDTGELFF. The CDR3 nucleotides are TGTGCAGGCGGTGAAGACACCGGGGAGCTGTTTTTT. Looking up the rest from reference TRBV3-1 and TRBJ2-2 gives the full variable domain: DTAVSQTPKYLVTQMGNDKSIKCEQNLGHDTMYWYKQDSKKFLKIMFSYNNKELIINETVPNRFSPKSPDKAHLNLHINSLELGDSAVYFCAGGEDTGELFFGEGSRLTVL.

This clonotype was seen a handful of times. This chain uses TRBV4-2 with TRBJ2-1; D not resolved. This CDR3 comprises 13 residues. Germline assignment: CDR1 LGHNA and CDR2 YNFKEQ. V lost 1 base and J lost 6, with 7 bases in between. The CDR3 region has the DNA TGTGCCAGCAGCCAAGGCCGAGGCAATGAGCAGTTCTTC. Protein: CASSQGRGNEQFF.

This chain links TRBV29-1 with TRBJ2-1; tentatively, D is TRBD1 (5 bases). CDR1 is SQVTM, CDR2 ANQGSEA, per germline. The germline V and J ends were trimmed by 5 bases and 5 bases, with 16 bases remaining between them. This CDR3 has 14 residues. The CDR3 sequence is CSVPPGPTDNEQFF. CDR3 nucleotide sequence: TGCAGCGTTCCCCCAGGGCCGACAGACAATGAGCAGTTCTTC.